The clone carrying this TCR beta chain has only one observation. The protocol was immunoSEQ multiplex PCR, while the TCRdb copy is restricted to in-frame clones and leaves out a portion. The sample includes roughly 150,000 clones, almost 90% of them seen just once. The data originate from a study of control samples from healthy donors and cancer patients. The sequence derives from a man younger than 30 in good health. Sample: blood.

The CDR3 coding sequence is TGCGCCAAGGACAGGGGGCCTAACTATGGCTACACCTTC. This translates into CAKDRGPNYGYTF. The genes are TRBV10-1 and TRBJ1-2; 11 bases fit TRBD1. Germline lookup yields CDR1 WNHNN and CDR2 SYGVQD (reference sequence). There are 13 residues in the CDR3. J gave up 0 bases and V 10 bases, and 1 base lay outside the gene matches.